The sequence of this T cell receptor beta chain was determined in a study of blood T cell repertoires in COVID-19. Across the whole study: Italy, Spain and the United States were the sources of the convalescent and acute COVID-19 samples. PBMCs, B-cell-depleted T cells, or T cells provided the cDNA or gDNA that made up the material.

In the study's own analysis: How many nucleated cells were present was estimated from reference gene primer amplification. Only in-frame clones appear in the TCRdb table, and some are missing; sequencing was by immunoSEQ multiplex PCR. V and J calls and clone size are given by that table; D and trimming were obtained from the DNA. The sample includes over 200,000 clones, 88% of them seen just once. This clone was seen a few times. CDR1 LGHDT and CDR2 YNNKEL come from the germline V gene (reference sequence). CDR3 length: 15 amino acids. The V gene lost 1 base and the J gene lost 2 bases, with 9 bases spanning the gap.

Material for sequencing was peripheral blood. The gene calls are TRBV3-1 (or the pseudogene TRBV3-2) and TRBJ2-1, with a weak D call TRBD2 (6 bases). The receptor was isolated from a human donor in a cohort sampled during active COVID-19. The CDR3 here is CASSQVLATYNEQFF. The CDR3 DNA sequence: TGTGCCAGCAGCCAAGTGCTAGCGACCTACAATGAGCAGTTCTTC.